This passage covers 28 T cell receptor beta chains from one sample sequenced in a study of blood T cell repertoires in COVID-19. Generated by immunoSEQ multiplex PCR, the TCRdb table keeps only in-frame clones and is missing some. The data contain approximately 300,000 clones, roughly 90% of them singletons. Sequenced sample: PBMCs or T cells enriched from blood (not recorded which). These receptors were taken from a woman aged 25-40 years who had been exposed to COVID-19.

With respect to this clone: Other nucleotide sequences in the sample specify the same CDR3. This chain links TRBV19 with TRBJ1-1, with D uncertain. There are 12 residues in the CDR3. Germline CDR1 reads LNHDA; CDR2 reads SQIVND (reference sequence). V dropped 4 bases and J dropped 2 bases, with 5 bases sitting between them. CDR3 sequence reads: CASSTGNTEAFF. The CDR3 DNA sequence: TGTGCCAGTAGTACGGGTAACACTGAAGCTTTCTTT.

The V gene is TRBV2, the J gene TRBJ1-3, with TRBD1 matching 12 bases. The CDR3 runs to 15 residues. J was trimmed by 4 bases and V by 7 bases; bases with no gene match: 5. Germline V gene data show CDR1 as SNHLY and CDR2 as FYNNEI. The CDR3 DNA reads as TGTGCCAGCAAAGCCGGGACAGGGGGCGGAAACACCATATATTTT. Translation: CASKAGTGGGNTIYF.

The CDR3 here is CAISDRLADQDGIQYF. The CDR3 DNA sequence: TGTGCCATCAGTGATCGCCTAGCGGACCAAGACGGGATTCAGTACTTC. The chain joins TRBV10-3 to TRBJ2-4, with TRBD2 matching 7 bases. CDR3 length: 16 amino acids. With 3 bases clipped from V and 10 bases from J, the junction kept 15 bases outside the gene matches. Germline V gene lookup returns CDR1 ENHRY and CDR2 SYGVKD.

The sample holds one count of this clone. The V gene is TRBV7-9, the J gene TRBJ2-5; the match to TRBD1 covers 9 bases. The CDR3 covers 16 residues. Germline V CDR1 and CDR2: SEHNR, FQNEAQ (reference sequence). The V gene end was trimmed by 5 bases and the J gene end by 2 bases; junction bases not matched to a gene: 9. The DNA of the CDR3 is TGTGCCAGCAGCCCCAGCCGCGGGACAGGGCAAGAGACCCAGTACTTC. Translated, it gives CASSPSRGTGQETQYF.

In DNA, the CDR3 is TGCGCCAGCAGCCAAGAGGGGGGGCGTAAACCCAATGAAAAACTGTTTTTT. This encodes CASSQEGGRKPNEKLFF. This chain links TRBV4-1 with TRBJ1-4, with TRBD1 as a possible D gene (6 bases). The CDR3 contains 17 residues. V gave up 0 bases and J gave up 5 bases, with 16 bases separating them. The germline V gene encodes CDR1 MGHRA and CDR2 YSYEKL.

The V gene is TRBV3-1 (or the pseudogene TRBV3-2), the J gene TRBJ1-1; unclear D gene. The germline gives CDR1 LGHDT, CDR2 YNNKEL (reference sequence). The CDR3 runs to 14 residues. V lost 0 bases to trimming and J lost 5 bases, with 10 bases between them. CDR3 in DNA: TGTGCCAGCAGCCAAGATTTGGAGGAAACTGAAGCTTTCTTT. It encodes CASSQDLEETEAFF.

This chain uses TRBV6-5 with TRBJ2-7; 9 bases align to TRBD2. This CDR3 region has 14 residues. Trimming removed 8 bases from V and 4 bases from J; junction bases left unmatched: 9. Germline V gene sequence: CDR1 MNHEY, CDR2 SVGAGI. The CDR3 region is CASQLERGVYEQYF. CDR3 in DNA: TGTGCCAGCCAGTTAGAGCGGGGGGTTTACGAGCAGTACTTC.

CDR3 coding DNA: TGTGCCACCAGTGGGGAGACAGGCTGGGACGAGCAGTACTTC. Translation: CATSGETGWDEQYF. The chain has TRBV24-1 and TRBJ2-7; D might be TRBD1 (6 bases). Deletions cut 5 bases from V and 5 bases from J, with 15 bases between. CDR3 length: 14 amino acids. Germline-derived CDR1 and CDR2 are KGHDR and SFDVKD.

The chain is built from TRBV16 and TRBJ1-1; 8 nucleotides line up with TRBD1. V lost 4 bases and J lost 7; bases outside the gene matches: 8. This CDR3 spans 14 amino acids. Germline V gives CDR1 KGHSY, CDR2 FQNENV. The DNA of the CDR3 is TGTGCCAGCAGCCCACTAGGGACAGGTCATGAAGCTTTCTTT. It encodes CASSPLGTGHEAFF.

The chain has TRBV21-1 and TRBJ1-5; the table's D call of TRBD1 was not tested on the DNA. TRBV21-1 is a recognized pseudogene. CDR3 length: 19 residues. The CDR3 region is CASAYHQYLQGRSNQPQHF. The CDR3 DNA reads TGTGCCAGCGCCTACCACCAATACTTACAGGGAAGGAGCAATCAGCCCCAGCATTTT.

The chain combines TRBV19 with TRBJ1-3; perhaps TRBD1 as D (6 bases). This CDR3 has 14 residues. Trimming removed 9 bases from V and 4 bases from J, with 16 bases in between. The germline CDR1 and CDR2 sequences are LNHDA and SQIVND (reference sequence). The CDR3 region is CASREGGAGNTIYF. CDR3 sequence (DNA): TGTGCCAGCCGTGAAGGGGGTGCCGGAAACACCATATATTTT.

This clone has more than one count but fewer than ten. The chain has TRBV5-1 and TRBJ1-2; 7 bases match TRBD1. The CDR3 consists of 13 residues. Germline CDR1 is SGHRS and CDR2 is YFSETQ. The J segment lost 12 bases and the V segment lost 0 bases, leaving 8 bases of the junction unmatched. The CDR3 loop is CASSLGDSGGDTF. CDR3 coding DNA: TGCGCCAGCAGCTTGGGGGACAGTGGCGGAGACACCTTC.

The V gene is TRBV7-8, the J gene TRBJ1-6; 8 nucleotides line up with TRBD1. With V trimmed by 1 base and J by 7 bases, 9 bases remained unmatched. Germline lookup yields CDR1 SGHVS and CDR2 FQNEAQ. There are 17 residues in the CDR3. This CDR3 is CASSLGPGQGWNSPLHF. The CDR3 DNA reads TGTGCCAGCAGCTTAGGCCCTGGACAGGGCTGGAATTCACCCCTCCACTTT. Full variable domain (remainder filled in from reference TRBV7-8 and TRBJ1-6): GAGVSQSPRYKVAKRGQDVALRCDPISGHVSLFWYQQALGQGPEFLTYFQNEAQLDKSGLPSDRFFAERPEGSVSTLKIQRTQQEDSAVYLCASSLGPGQGWNSPLHFGNGTRLTVT.

This CDR3 reads CASSPPGLAGVEQYF. In DNA, the CDR3 is TGTGCCAGCTCACCACCGGGACTAGCGGGGGTAGAGCAGTACTTC. The V call is TRBV18, the J call TRBJ2-7; 14 bases fit TRBD2. The germline gives CDR1 KGHSH, CDR2 LQKENI. This CDR3 region has 15 residues. Losses at the gene ends were 0 bases for V and 7 bases for J; bases not matched to a gene: 2.

The rearrangement links TRBV3-1 (or the pseudogene TRBV3-2) to TRBJ1-1; D unresolved. In germline, CDR1 is LGHDT, CDR2 YNNKEL (reference sequence). The CDR3 has 15 residues. The ends were cut back, 3 bases at V and 1 base at J, with 12 bases in the middle. DNA for the CDR3: TGTGCCAGCAGCCATCCTGGAGGAGGGAACACTGAAGCTTTCTTT. Amino acid sequence: CASSHPGGGNTEAFF.

The rearrangement links TRBV30 to TRBJ2-5; 9 bases fit TRBD1. V lost 8 bases to trimming and J lost 0 bases; unmatched junction nucleotides: 4. The CDR3 contains 13 residues. The germline V gene has CDR1 GTSNPN and CDR2 SVGIG (reference sequence). The CDR3 reads CARGTGHQETQYF. The CDR3 nucleotides read TGTGCCCGCGGGACAGGGCACCAAGAGACCCAGTACTTC.

The chain uses TRBV11-2 and TRBJ2-7; a weak D match, TRBD1 (7 bases). Trimming took 0 bases from V and 3 from J, leaving 12 bases between them. The CDR3 is 15 amino acids. Germline V gene lookup returns CDR1 SGHAT and CDR2 FQNNGV. This chain's CDR3 is CASSLENRGLYEQYF. DNA of the CDR3: TGTGCCAGCAGCTTAGAGAACAGGGGACTCTACGAGCAGTACTTC.

The gene calls are TRBV11-2 and TRBJ1-2; 8 bases line up with TRBD1. The CDR3 is 13 amino acids. V shed 5 bases, J shed 4 bases, and the junction held 3 bases outside the gene matches. Germline V gives CDR1 SGHAT, CDR2 FQNNGV. The CDR3 nucleotides read TGTGCCAGCAGCCCCCAGGGGGCCTATGGCTACACCTTC. Amino acids: CASSPQGAYGYTF.

The chain couples TRBV5-1 to TRBJ1-1; D call uncertain. V was shortened by 4 bases and J by 1 base, with 14 bases between the two germline ends. The germline gives CDR1 SGHRS, CDR2 YFSETQ. This CDR3 contains 15 residues. The CDR3 protein is CASSAYPSRNTEAFF. Here the CDR3 DNA reads TGCGCCAGCAGCGCTTACCCGAGTAGGAACACTGAAGCTTTCTTT.

V is TRBV12-5 and J is TRBJ1-1; 9 nucleotides agree with TRBD1. The CDR3 is 17 amino acids. J lost 7 bases, V lost 0 bases, and 12 bases had no gene match. Per germline, CDR1 LGHNT and CDR2 FRNRAP. The DNA of the CDR3 is TGTGCTAGTGGTTTGGTCCAGACAGGGGGAATGAAAGATGAAGCTTTCTTT. Translating gives CASGLVQTGGMKDEAFF.

The rearrangement joins TRBV7-6 to TRBJ2-3; D call uncertain. CDR1 and CDR2 (germline): SGHVS, FNYEAQ. V shed 1 base and J shed 1 base, with 12 bases lying between them. This CDR3 contains 16 residues. CDR3 nucleotides: TGTGCCAGCAGCTTAGGGGTGAGGTTCCGCACAGATACGCAGTATTTT. Its protein product is CASSLGVRFRTDTQYF.

The gene calls are TRBV29-1 and TRBJ1-2; 9 positions agree with TRBD1. The CDR3 consists of 13 residues. Per germline, CDR1 SQVTM and CDR2 ANQGSEA. Trimming cost V 8 bases and J 5 bases; bases outside gene matches: 9. The CDR3 spells CSSTDRGMYGYTF. CDR3 nucleotide sequence: TGCAGCTCCACGGACAGGGGAATGTATGGCTACACCTTC.

V and J are TRBV23-1 and TRBJ1-1; possibly TRBD1 for D (5 bases). TRBV23-1 is identified as an open reading frame with a role that is uncertain. The germline V and J ends were trimmed by 2 bases and 1 base, with 14 bases remaining between them. The CDR3 contains 16 residues. This CDR3 reads CASSQVTGGTNTEAFF. The CDR3 coding sequence is TGCGCCAGCAGTCAAGTCACCGGCGGGACGAACACTGAAGCTTTCTTT.

The chain carries TRBV7-2 and TRBJ2-3; D unresolved. The CDR3 extends over 16 amino acids. Trimming removed 7 bases at V and 6 bases at J, with 23 bases between. The germline V gene has CDR1 SGHTA and CDR2 FQGNSA. The CDR3 DNA sequence: TGTGCCAGCATCCAGAACCACCCCGGCGTGGGCGATACGCAGTATTTT. It yields the protein CASIQNHPGVGDTQYF.

The chain is built from TRBV21-1 and TRBJ1-1. TRBV21-1 has pseudogene status. The CDR3 runs to 14 residues. DNA of the CDR3: TGTGCCAGCAGCAAACGCGGCCTGAACACTGAAGCTTTCTTT. It specifies CASSKRGLNTEAFF.

The genes are TRBV9 and TRBJ2-7, with TRBD1 identical over 7 bases. The CDR3 is 13 residues long. CDR1 and CDR2 from the germline V gene are SGDLS and YYNGEE. Trimming cost V 4 bases and J 3 bases; bases outside gene matches: 4. CDR3 DNA sequence: TGTGCCAGCAGCTACGACAGGGACTACGAGCAGTACTTC. Translation gives CASSYDRDYEQYF.

V usage is TRBV21-1 and J usage is TRBJ1-2; the table's TRBD1 call for D was not verified on the DNA. TRBV21-1 corresponds to a pseudogene. CDR3 length: 15 residues. The CDR3 protein is CASSGDRGRNYGYTF. The DNA of the CDR3 is TGTGCCAGCAGCGGTGACAGGGGGCGGAACTATGGCTACACCTTC.

The chain is built from TRBV19 and TRBJ1-2; tentative D call: TRBD1 (6 bases). Trimming left V 4 bases short and J 0 bases short, with 21 bases between. This CDR3 is 18 amino acids long. Per the germline V gene, CDR1 is LNHDA and CDR2 is SQIVND (reference sequence). This CDR3 is CASSNNRDTGKANYGYTF. In DNA, the CDR3 is TGTGCCAGTAGTAACAACCGGGACACGGGTAAAGCTAACTATGGCTACACCTTC.